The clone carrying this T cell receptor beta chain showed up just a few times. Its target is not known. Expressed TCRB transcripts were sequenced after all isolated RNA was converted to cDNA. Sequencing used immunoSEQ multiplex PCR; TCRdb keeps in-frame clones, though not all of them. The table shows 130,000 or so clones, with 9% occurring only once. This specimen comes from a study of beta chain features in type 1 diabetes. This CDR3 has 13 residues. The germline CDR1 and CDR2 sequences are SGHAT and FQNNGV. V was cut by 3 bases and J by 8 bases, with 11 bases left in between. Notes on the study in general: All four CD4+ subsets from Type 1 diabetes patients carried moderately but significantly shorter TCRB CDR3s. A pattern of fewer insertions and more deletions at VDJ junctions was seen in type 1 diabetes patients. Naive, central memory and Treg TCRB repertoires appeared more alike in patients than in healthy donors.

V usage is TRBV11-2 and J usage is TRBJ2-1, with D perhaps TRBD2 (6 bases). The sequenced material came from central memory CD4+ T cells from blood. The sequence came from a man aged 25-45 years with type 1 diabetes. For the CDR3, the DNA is TGTGCCAGCAGCTTGGGACTGTGGGATGAGCAGTTCTTC. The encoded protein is CASSLGLWDEQFF.